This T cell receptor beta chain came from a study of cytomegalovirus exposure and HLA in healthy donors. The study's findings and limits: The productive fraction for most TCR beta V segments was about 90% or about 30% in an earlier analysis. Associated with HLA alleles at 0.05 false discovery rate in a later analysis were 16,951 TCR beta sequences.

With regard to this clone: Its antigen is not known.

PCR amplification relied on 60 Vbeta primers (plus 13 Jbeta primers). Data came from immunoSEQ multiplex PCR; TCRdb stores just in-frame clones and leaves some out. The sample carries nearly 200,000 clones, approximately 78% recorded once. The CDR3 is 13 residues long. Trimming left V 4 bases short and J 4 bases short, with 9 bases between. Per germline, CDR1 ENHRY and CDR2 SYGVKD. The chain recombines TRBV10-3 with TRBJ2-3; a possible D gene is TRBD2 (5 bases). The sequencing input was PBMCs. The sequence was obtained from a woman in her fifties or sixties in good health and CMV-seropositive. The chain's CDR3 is CAISVGLADTQYF. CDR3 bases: TGTGCCATCAGTGTTGGACTCGCAGATACGCAGTATTTT.